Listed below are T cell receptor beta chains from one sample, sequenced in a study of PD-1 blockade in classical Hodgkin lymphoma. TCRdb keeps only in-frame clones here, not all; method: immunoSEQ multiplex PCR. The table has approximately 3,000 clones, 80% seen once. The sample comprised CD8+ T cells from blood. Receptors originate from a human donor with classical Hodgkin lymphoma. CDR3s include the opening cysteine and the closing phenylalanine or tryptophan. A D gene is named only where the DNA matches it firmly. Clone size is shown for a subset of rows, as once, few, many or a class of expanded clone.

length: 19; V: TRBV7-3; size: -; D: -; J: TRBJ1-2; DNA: TGTGCCAGCAGCTCCCCCGGCCAGGACCCGCGTGACCGCCTCTATGGCTACACCTTC; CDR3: CASSSPGQDPRDRLYGYTF
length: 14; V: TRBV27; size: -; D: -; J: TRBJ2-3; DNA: TGTGCCAGCAGTCTCCCTCAAAGTCCAGATACGCAGTATTTT; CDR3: CASSLPQSPDTQYF
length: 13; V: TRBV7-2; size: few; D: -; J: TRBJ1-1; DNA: TGTGCCAGCAGCTACCAGGGTCACACTGAAGCTTTCTTT; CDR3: CASSYQGHTEAFF
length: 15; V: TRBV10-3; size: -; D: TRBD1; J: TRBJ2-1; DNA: TGTGCCAACAGTCAAGGGGACAGCTCCTACAATGAGCAGTTCTTC; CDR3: CANSQGDSSYNEQFF
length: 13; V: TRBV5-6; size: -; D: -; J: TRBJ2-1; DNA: TGTGCCAGCAGCTTGGACGTTTTCAATGAGCAGTTCTTC; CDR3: CASSLDVFNEQFF
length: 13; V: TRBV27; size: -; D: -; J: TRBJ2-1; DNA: TGTGCCAGCAGTTTAACAATTTGGGATGAGCAGTTCTTC; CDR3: CASSLTIWDEQFF
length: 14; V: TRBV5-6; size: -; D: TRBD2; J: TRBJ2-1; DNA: TGTGCCAGCAGCTTGGGGGACTATAGAGGTGAGCAGTTCTTC; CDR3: CASSLGDYRGEQFF
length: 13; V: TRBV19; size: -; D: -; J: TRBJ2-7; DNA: TGTGCCAGTAGTCCCGGGCCTCTCTACGAGCAGTACTTC; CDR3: CASSPGPLYEQYF
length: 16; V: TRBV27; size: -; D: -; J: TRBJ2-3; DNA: TGTGCCAGCAGTTTATCGAGCGGGTTCCGCACAGATACGCAGTATTTT; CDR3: CASSLSSGFRTDTQYF
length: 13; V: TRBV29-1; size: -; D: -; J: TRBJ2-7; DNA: TGCAGCGTTGTTACAGGTTATTCCTACGAGCAGTACTTC; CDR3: CSVVTGYSYEQYF
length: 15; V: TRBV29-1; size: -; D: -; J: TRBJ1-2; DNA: TGCAGCGTTGAGTCAATTCGGACCGACAACTATGGCTACACCTTC; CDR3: CSVESIRTDNYGYTF
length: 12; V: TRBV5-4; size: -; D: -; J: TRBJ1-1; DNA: TGTGCCAGCAGCTTGGGCACAGTTGAAGCTTTCTTT; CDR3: CASSLGTVEAFF
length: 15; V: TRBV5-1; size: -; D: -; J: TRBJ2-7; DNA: TGCGCCAGCAGCTCACTCACCGGGACCTCCTACGAGCAGTACTTC; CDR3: CASSSLTGTSYEQYF
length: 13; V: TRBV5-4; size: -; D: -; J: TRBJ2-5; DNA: TGTGCCAGCAGCCACCAGATTGGGGAGACCCAGTACTTC; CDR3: CASSHQIGETQYF
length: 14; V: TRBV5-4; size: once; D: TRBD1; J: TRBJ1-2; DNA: TGTGCCAGCAGCTTGGGGACAGGTTTAGGGGGCTACACCTTC; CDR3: CASSLGTGLGGYTF
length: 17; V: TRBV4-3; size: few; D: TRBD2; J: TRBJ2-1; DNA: TGCGCCAGCAGCCAAGATGTGGCTAGCGGGGTTTTAGATGAGCAGTTCTTC; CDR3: CASSQDVASGVLDEQFF
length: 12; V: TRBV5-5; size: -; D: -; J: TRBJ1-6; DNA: TGTGCCAGCAGCTACGGAAATTCACCCCTCCACTTT; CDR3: CASSYGNSPLHF
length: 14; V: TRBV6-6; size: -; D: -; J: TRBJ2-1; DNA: TGTGCCAGCAGCCCGCAAGGGGGGTACAATGAGCAGTTCTTC; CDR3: CASSPQGGYNEQFF
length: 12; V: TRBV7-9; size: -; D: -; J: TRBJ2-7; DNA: TGTGCCAGCAGCTTAGGGACAACCGAGCAGTACTTC; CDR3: CASSLGTTEQYF
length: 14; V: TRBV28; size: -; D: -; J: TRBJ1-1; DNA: TGTGCCAGCAGTACCACAAACGGGGTGCCGGAAGCTTTCTTT; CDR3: CASSTTNGVPEAFF
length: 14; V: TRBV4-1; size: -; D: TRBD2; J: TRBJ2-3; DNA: TGCGCCAGCAGCCTTGCGGGAGCCACAGATACGCAGTATTTT; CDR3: CASSLAGATDTQYF
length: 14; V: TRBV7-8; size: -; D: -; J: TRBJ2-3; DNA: TGTGCCAGCAGCTTAGCGGAGGGGGTTCATACGCAGTATTTT; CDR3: CASSLAEGVHTQYF
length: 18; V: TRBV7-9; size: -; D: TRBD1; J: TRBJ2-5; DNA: TGTGCCAGCAGCTTAGCGTACGGTGAGGGACAGCCTCAAGAGACCCAGTACTTC; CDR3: CASSLAYGEGQPQETQYF
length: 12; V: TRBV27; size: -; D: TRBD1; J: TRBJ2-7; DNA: TGTGCCAGCCGGGACAGTCCCTACGAGCAGTACTTC; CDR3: CASRDSPYEQYF
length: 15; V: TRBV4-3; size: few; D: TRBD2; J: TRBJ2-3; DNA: TGCGCCAGCAGCCGGACTAGGGGTTGGACAGATACGCAGTATTTT; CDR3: CASSRTRGWTDTQYF
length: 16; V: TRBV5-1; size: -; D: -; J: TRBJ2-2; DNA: TGCGCCAGCAGCTTTCCAGGGGATAAAGACACCGGGGAGCTGTTTTTT; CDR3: CASSFPGDKDTGELFF
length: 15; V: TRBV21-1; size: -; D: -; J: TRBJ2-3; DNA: TGTGCCAGCAGCCAAGTCGGGGGACTCACAGATACGCAGTATTTT; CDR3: CASSQVGGLTDTQYF
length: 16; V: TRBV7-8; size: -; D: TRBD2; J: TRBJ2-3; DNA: TGTGCCAGCAGCTTAGGGCCAGCGGGATTCACAGATACGCAGTATTTT; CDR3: CASSLGPAGFTDTQYF
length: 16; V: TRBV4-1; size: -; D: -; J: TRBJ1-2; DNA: TGCGCCAGCAGCCAAGATCGACAGAGTACTAACTATGGCTACACCTTC; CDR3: CASSQDRQSTNYGYTF
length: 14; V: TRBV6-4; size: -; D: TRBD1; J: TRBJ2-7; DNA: TGTGCCAGCAGCCCGGGACAGGCCAACTACGAGCAGTACTTC; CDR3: CASSPGQANYEQYF
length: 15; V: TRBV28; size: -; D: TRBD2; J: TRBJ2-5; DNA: TGTGCCAGCACACCTGCGGGGGGAGGAGAAGAGACCCAGTACTTC; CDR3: CASTPAGGGEETQYF
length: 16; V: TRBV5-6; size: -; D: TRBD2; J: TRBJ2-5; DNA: TGTGCCAGCAGCTTGGAATTAGCGGGAGATAAAGAGACCCAGTACTTC; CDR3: CASSLELAGDKETQYF
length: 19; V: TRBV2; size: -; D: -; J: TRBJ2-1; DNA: TGTGCCAGCAGTTCCCCCAAGTCCTACGGGGCAATCTCCTACAATGAGCAGTTCTTC; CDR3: CASSSPKSYGAISYNEQFF
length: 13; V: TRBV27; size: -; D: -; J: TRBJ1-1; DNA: TGTGCCAGCAGTTTATCGGCCAACACTGAAGCTTTCTTT; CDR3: CASSLSANTEAFF
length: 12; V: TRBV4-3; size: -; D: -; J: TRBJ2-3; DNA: TGCGCCAGCCGAGGGATGACGGATACGCAGTATTTT; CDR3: CASRGMTDTQYF
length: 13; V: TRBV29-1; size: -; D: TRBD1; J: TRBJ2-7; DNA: TGCAGCGCCGGGACAGGGTGGCCCTACGAGCAGTACTTC; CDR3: CSAGTGWPYEQYF
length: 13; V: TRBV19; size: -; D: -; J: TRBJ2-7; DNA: TGTGCCAGTAGTCCCGGACTAACCTACGAGCAGTACTTC; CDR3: CASSPGLTYEQYF
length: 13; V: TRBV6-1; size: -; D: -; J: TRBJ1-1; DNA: TGTGCCAGCAGTGAAGCGGAGAACACTGAAGCTTTCTTT; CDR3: CASSEAENTEAFF
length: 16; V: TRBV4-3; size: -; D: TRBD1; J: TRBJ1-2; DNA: TGCGCCAGCAGCCCGGGAATCACAGGGGACTTCTATGGCTACACCTTC; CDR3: CASSPGITGDFYGYTF
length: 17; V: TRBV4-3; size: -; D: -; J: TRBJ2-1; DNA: TGCGCCAGCAGCCAGGCTGCGACTAAGGGTGTTTATAATGAGCAGTTCTTC; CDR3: CASSQAATKGVYNEQFF